Listed here are 17 T cell receptor beta chains from one sample, sequenced in a study of T cell responses to AZD1222 COVID-19 vaccine. The data were produced by immunoSEQ multiplex PCR, yet TCRdb's version contains in-frame clones alone and is incomplete. Among 100,000 to 130,000 clones listed, approximately 90% were seen once. Sequenced material: peripheral blood, taken 28 days after the second AZD1222 dose. All receptors come from an adult who received the AZD1222 COVID-19 vaccine.

The chain carries TRBV19 and TRBJ1-6; D perhaps matches TRBD1 (6 bases). Germline V gene data show CDR1 as LNHDA and CDR2 as SQIVND (reference sequence). CDR3 size: 13 residues. Trimming left V 7 bases short and J 11 bases short, with 15 bases between. This CDR3 reads CASNEQGRTPLHF. The CDR3 bases are TGTGCCAGTAACGAACAGGGAAGGACACCCCTCCACTTT.

The rearrangement links TRBV19 to TRBJ2-2, with TRBD1 matching 9 bases. Germline V CDR1 and CDR2: LNHDA, SQIVND (reference sequence). The CDR3 length is 17 residues. V was clipped by 5 bases and J by 4 bases; unmatched bases: 11. The CDR3, as DNA: TGTGCCAGTAGTGCCGGGACAGGGTTGTATGGCACCGGGGAGCTGTTTTTT. This gives the protein CASSAGTGLYGTGELFF. Supplemented by reference TRBV19 and TRBJ2-2, the full variable domain reads DGGITQSPKYLFRKEGQNVTLSCEQNLNHDAMYWYRQDPGQGLRLIYYSQIVNDFQKGDIAEGYSVSREKKESFPLTVTSAQKNPTAFYLCASSAGTGLYGTGELFFGEGSRLTVL.

The V gene is TRBV29-1, the J gene TRBJ1-1; the match to TRBD1 covers 8 bases. There are 15 residues in the CDR3. The J segment lost 4 bases and the V segment lost 4 bases, leaving 11 bases of the junction unmatched. Per the germline V gene, CDR1 is SQVTM and CDR2 is ANQGSEA. The CDR3 is CSVVPGQVSGTEAFF. In DNA form, the CDR3 reads TGCAGCGTTGTCCCGGGACAGGTTAGTGGCACTGAAGCTTTCTTT.

The chain uses TRBV30 and TRBJ2-2; D ambiguous. The CDR3 has 11 residues. Germline V gives CDR1 GTSNPN, CDR2 SVGIG (reference sequence). Trimming pared 3 bases from V and 6 bases from J, leaving 5 bases between. CDR3 nucleotide sequence: TGTGCCTGGAGAGGGTCCGGGGAGCTGTTTTTT. This codes for CAWRGSGELFF.

The rearrangement joins TRBV6-5 to TRBJ1-4; 7 positions match TRBD1. CDR1 MNHEY and CDR2 SVGAGI come from the germline V gene. This CDR3 has 14 residues. V lost 6 bases and J lost 2; bases outside the gene matches: 3. DNA for the CDR3: TGTGCCAGCAGGCAACAGGGGACTAATGAAAAACTGTTTTTT. This translates into CASRQQGTNEKLFF.

This clone was seen just once. The CDR3 DNA sequence: TGTGCCAGCAGCTCAGGCGGGGAAGGGGCCGGGGAGCTGTTTTTT. This translates into CASSSGGEGAGELFF. The gene calls are TRBV12-1 and TRBJ2-2; TRBD2 is the table's D call, not checked against the DNA. TRBV12-1 represents a pseudogene. This CDR3 comprises 15 residues.

This clone was observed a single time. V and J are TRBV3-1 (or the pseudogene TRBV3-2) and TRBJ1-5; no firm D call. The germline V and J ends were trimmed by 2 bases and 7 bases, with 12 bases remaining between them. The CDR3 loop spans 14 amino acids. Germline CDR1 is LGHDT and CDR2 is YNNKEL (reference sequence). The CDR3, as DNA: TGTGCCAGCAGCCAATCCTTGATCGCCCAGCCCCAGCATTTT. Protein: CASSQSLIAQPQHF.

This clone was counted a single time. CDR3 sequence: CASSLGQLNTEAFF. The CDR3 coding sequence is TGTGCCAGCAGCTTGGGACAGTTGAACACTGAAGCTTTCTTT. This chain links TRBV6-5 with TRBJ1-1; TRBD1 agrees at 7 bases. The V segment lost 6 bases and the J segment 0 bases; nucleotides outside the gene matches: 4. The CDR3 length is 14 residues. In germline, CDR1 is MNHEY, CDR2 SVGAGI.

The chain joins TRBV24-1 to TRBJ2-1, with D perhaps matching TRBD1 or TRBD2 (5 bases each). This CDR3 spans 13 amino acids. Per germline, CDR1 KGHDR and CDR2 SFDVKD. V was trimmed by 9 bases and J by 4 bases, leaving 12 bases between them. The DNA for the CDR3 is TGTGCCACCCGGGGCGTACAGTACAATGAGCAGTTCTTC. Amino acids: CATRGVQYNEQFF.

V usage is TRBV19 and J usage is TRBJ1-2; TRBD1 matches 10 bases. This CDR3 region has 14 residues. The ends lost 7 bases at V and 13 bases at J; junction bases unmatched: 15. Germline-derived CDR1 and CDR2 are LNHDA and SQIVND (reference sequence). The CDR3 spells CASTNPGGQGWTTF. The CDR3 region has the DNA TGTGCCAGTACCAACCCGGGGGGACAGGGGTGGACCACCTTC.

In this sample, this clone is medium-sized (0.01 to 0.1%). The chain links TRBV19 to TRBJ1-2, with a possible D match to TRBD1 (6 bases). Trimming left V 7 bases short and J 4 bases short, with 13 bases between. The CDR3 runs 13 residues. Germline V gene lookup returns CDR1 LNHDA and CDR2 SQIVND (reference sequence). The CDR3 DNA sequence: TGTGCCAGTACCTCAGGGGCAGGCTATGGCTACACCTTC. Its protein is CASTSGAGYGYTF.

V and J are TRBV9 and TRBJ2-3; D possibly corresponds to TRBD1 (5 bases). The CDR3 consists of 14 residues. Trimming shortened V by 0 bases and J by 8 bases, and 13 bases separated the two germline ends. CDR1 and CDR2 (germline): SGDLS, YYNGEE. CDR3 region: CASSVDQGVGTQYF. The DNA of the CDR3 is TGTGCCAGCAGCGTAGATCAGGGTGTCGGTACGCAGTATTTT.

This chain joins TRBV29-1 and TRBJ2-2, with 7 bases lining up with TRBD1. Germline V lookup: CDR1 SQVTM, CDR2 ANQGSEA. The J segment lost 4 bases and the V segment lost 3 bases, leaving 8 bases of the junction unmatched. This CDR3 is built from 15 residues. CDR3 sequence reads: CSVDPDRTGTGELFF. CDR3 coding DNA: TGCAGCGTTGACCCGGACAGGACCGGCACCGGGGAGCTGTTTTTT.

V gene TRBV7-2 combines with J gene TRBJ2-3; TRBD2 aligns across 12 bases. Trimming removed 0 bases from V and 0 bases from J; junction bases left unmatched: 1. The CDR3 is made up of 17 amino acids. From germline, CDR1 is SGHTA and CDR2 FQGNSA. This CDR3 reads CASSLAGTSGSTDTQYF. DNA of the CDR3: TGTGCCAGCAGCTTAGCCGGGACTAGCGGGAGCACAGATACGCAGTATTTT.

The CDR3 nucleotides read TGTGCCAGCAGCCCCCAGCAGGCGGCTAATGAAAAACTGTTTTTT. It is translated as CASSPQQAANEKLFF. The J gene is TRBJ1-4, the V gene TRBV7-9; D is uncertain. Trimming took 5 bases from V and 3 from J, leaving 13 bases between them. The CDR3 covers 15 residues. Germline V CDR1 and CDR2: SEHNR, FQNEAQ (reference sequence).

The chain couples TRBV10-3 to TRBJ2-7, with 7 bases matching TRBD2. Trimming at V came to 6 bases and at J to 3 bases, leaving 8 bases not matched to a gene. Germline V gene sequence: CDR1 ENHRY, CDR2 SYGVKD. CDR3 length: 14 amino acids. CDR3 protein: CAIRIAGPDYEQYF. As DNA, the CDR3 is TGTGCCATCAGGATAGCGGGCCCAGACTACGAGCAGTACTTC.

V and J are TRBV24-1 and TRBJ2-7; 9 nucleotides align to TRBD1. Germline-derived CDR1 and CDR2 are KGHDR and SFDVKD. The trim removed 3 bases at V and 3 bases at J, leaving 8 bases unmatched. The CDR3 consists of 16 residues. CDR3 in DNA: TGTGCCACCAGTGATAGTGTAGGGACAGGGATCTACGAGCAGTACTTC. Its protein product is CATSDSVGTGIYEQYF.